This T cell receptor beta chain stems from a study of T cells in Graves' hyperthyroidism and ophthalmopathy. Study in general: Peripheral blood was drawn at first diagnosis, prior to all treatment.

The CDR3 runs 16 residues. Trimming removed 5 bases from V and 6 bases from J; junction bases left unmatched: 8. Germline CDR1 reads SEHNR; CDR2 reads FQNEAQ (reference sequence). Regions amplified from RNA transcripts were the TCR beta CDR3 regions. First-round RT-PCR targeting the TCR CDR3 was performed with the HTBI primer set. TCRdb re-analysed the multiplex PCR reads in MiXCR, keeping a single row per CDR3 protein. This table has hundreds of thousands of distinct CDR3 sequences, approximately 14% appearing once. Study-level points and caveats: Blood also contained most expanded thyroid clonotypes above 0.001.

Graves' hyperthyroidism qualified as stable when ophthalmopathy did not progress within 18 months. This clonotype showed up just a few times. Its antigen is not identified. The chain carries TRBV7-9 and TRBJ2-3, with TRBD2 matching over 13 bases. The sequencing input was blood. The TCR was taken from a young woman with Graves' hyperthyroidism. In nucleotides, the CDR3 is TGTGCCAGCAGCCCGCGAGGGACTAGCGGGATGGATACGCAGTATTTT. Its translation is CASSPRGTSGMDTQYF.